This TCR beta chain came from a study of cytomegalovirus exposure and HLA in healthy donors. Concerning this clone itself: Its antigen is undetermined.

Repertoires were generated with immunoSEQ multiplex PCR, while TCRdb's copy carries only in-frame clones and drops some. The table records about 120,000 clones, around nine tenths of them present only once. General study findings and limits: Published work reported that the classifier diagnosed cytomegalovirus status with high specificity and sensitivity.

Germline V CDR1 and CDR2: SGHRS, YFSETQ. The V gene lost 4 bases and the J gene lost 1 base, with 10 bases spanning the gap. The CDR3 has 14 residues. This rearrangement joins TRBV5-1 to TRBJ2-3, with D unresolved. The sample was PBMCs. The origin of this receptor is a man aged 18 to 29 in good health and CMV-seropositive. The CDR3 nucleotides read TGCGCCAGCAGCGAGCACAGAGGCACAGATACGCAGTATTTT. Translation gives CASSEHRGTDTQYF.